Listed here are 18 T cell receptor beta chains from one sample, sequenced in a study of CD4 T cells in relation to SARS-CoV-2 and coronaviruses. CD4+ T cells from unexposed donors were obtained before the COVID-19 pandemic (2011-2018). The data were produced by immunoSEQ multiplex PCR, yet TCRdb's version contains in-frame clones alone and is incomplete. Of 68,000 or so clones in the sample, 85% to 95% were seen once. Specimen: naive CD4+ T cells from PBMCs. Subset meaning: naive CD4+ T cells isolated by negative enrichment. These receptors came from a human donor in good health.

In DNA, the CDR3 is TGTGCCAGCAGCGCCGGGACAGGGGGCACTGAAGCTTTCTTT. Amino acid sequence: CASSAGTGGTEAFF. This chain connects TRBV3-1 (or the pseudogene TRBV3-2) to TRBJ1-1; 11 bases are a match to TRBD1. The CDR3 sequence is 14 residues long. V gave up 5 bases and J gave up 4 bases; unmatched junction bases: 3. Germline values: CDR1 LGHDT, CDR2 YNNKEL (reference sequence).

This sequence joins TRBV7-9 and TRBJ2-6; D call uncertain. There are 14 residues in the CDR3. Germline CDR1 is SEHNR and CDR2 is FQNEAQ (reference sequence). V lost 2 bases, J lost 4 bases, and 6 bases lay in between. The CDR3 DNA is TGTGCCAGCAGCTTACAAACCGGGGCCAACGTCCTGACTTTC. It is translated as CASSLQTGANVLTF. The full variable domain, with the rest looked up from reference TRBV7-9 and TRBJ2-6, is DTGVSQNPRHKITKRGQNVTFRCDPISEHNRLYWYRQTLGQGPEFLTYFQNEAQLEKSRLLSDRFSAERPKGSFSTLEIQRTEQGDSAMYLCASSLQTGANVLTFGAGSRLTVL.

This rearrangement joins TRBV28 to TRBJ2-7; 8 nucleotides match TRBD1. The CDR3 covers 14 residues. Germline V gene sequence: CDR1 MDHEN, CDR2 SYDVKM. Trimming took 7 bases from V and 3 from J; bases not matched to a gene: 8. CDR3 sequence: CASTRTGPLYEQYF. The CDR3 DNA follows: TGTGCCAGCACTCGGACAGGGCCTCTCTACGAGCAGTACTTC.

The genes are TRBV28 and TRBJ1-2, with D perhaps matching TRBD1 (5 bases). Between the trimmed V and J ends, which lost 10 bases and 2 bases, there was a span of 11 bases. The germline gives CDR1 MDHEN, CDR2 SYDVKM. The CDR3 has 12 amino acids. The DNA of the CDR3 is TGTGCCATAGGGGCGGGGAACTATGGCTACACCTTC. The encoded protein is CAIGAGNYGYTF.

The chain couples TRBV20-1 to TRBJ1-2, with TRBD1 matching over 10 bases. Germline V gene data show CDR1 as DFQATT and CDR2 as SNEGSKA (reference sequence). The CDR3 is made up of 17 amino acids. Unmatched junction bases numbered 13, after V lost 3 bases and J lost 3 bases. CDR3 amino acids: CSASYVTGGARYYGYTF. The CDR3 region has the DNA TGCAGTGCTAGTTACGTGACAGGGGGCGCGAGGTACTATGGCTACACCTTC.

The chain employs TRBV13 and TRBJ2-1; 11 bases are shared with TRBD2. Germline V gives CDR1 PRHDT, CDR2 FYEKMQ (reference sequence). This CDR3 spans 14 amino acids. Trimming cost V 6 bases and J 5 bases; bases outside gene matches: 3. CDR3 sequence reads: CASRRLAGNNEQFF. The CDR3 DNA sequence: TGTGCCAGCAGGCGACTAGCGGGGAACAATGAGCAGTTCTTC.

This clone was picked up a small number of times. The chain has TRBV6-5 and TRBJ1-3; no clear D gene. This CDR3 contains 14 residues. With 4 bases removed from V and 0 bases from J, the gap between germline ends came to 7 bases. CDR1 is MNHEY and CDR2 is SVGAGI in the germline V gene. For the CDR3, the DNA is TGTGCCAGCAGTTTACTTGGCTCTGGAAACACCATATATTTT. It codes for CASSLLGSGNTIYF.

Here the CDR3 DNA reads TGTGCCAGCAGCCCTAAGAAACATGACCCCGGTGAGCAGTTCTTC. Its translation: CASSPKKHDPGEQFF. The J gene is TRBJ2-1, the V gene TRBV7-3; D gene ambiguous. Trimming stripped 5 bases from V and 9 bases from J, with 20 bases between. The germline V gene encodes CDR1 SGHTA and CDR2 FQGTGA. This CDR3 spans 15 amino acids.

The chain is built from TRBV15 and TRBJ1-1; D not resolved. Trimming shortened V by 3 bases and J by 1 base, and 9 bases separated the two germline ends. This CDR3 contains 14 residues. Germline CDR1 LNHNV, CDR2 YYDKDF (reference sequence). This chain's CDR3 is CATSSGQQNTEAFF. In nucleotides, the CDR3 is TGTGCCACCAGCAGTGGGCAGCAGAACACTGAAGCTTTCTTT.

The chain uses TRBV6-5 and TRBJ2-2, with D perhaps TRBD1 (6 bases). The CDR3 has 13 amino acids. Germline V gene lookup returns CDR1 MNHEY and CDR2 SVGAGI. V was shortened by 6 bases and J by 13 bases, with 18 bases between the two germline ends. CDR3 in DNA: TGTGCCAGCAGGACGTCAGGGGAAATGGGGCTGTTTTTT. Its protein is CASRTSGEMGLFF.

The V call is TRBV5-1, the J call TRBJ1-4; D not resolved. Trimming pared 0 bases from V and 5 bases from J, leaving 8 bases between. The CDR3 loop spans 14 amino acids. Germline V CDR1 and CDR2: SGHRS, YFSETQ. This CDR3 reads CASSLGASNEKLFF. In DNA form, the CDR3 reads TGCGCCAGCAGCTTGGGTGCGTCGAATGAAAAACTGTTTTTT.

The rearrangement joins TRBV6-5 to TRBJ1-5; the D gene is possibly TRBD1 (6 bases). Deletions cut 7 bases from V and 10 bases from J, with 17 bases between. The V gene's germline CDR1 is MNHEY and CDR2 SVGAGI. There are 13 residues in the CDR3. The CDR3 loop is CASIGTPGRPQHF. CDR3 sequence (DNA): TGTGCCAGCATAGGGACACCAGGACGTCCCCAGCATTTT.

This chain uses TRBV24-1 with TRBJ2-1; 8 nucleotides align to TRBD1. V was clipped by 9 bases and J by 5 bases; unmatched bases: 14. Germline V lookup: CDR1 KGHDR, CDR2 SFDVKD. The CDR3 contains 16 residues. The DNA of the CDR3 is TGTGCCACCGGAGTGGCTGGCAGGGGGCTCGACAATGAGCAGTTCTTC. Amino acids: CATGVAGRGLDNEQFF.

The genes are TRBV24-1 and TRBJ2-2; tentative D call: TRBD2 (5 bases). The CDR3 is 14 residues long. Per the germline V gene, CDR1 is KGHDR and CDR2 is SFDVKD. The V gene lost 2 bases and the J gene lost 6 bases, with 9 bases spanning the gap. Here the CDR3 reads CATSDSGNAGELFF. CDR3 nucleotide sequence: TGTGCCACCAGTGATTCGGGAAACGCCGGGGAGCTGTTTTTT.

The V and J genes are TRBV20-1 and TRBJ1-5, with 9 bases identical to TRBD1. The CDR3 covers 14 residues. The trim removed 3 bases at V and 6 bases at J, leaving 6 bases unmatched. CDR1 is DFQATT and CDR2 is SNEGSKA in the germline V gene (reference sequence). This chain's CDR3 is CSASGDRVGQPQHF. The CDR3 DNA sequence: TGCAGTGCTAGTGGGGACAGGGTGGGTCAGCCCCAGCATTTT.

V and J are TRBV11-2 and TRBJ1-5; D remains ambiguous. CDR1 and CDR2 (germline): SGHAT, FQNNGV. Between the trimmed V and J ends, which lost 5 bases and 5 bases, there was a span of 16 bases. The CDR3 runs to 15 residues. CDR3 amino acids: CASSPTVNRDQPQHF. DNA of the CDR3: TGTGCCAGCAGCCCGACGGTGAACCGGGATCAGCCCCAGCATTTT.

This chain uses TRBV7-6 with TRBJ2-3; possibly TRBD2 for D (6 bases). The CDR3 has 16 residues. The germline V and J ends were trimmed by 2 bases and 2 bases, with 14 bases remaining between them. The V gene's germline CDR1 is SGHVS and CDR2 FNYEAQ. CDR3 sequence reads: CASSLSSVPLTDTQYF. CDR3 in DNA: TGTGCCAGCAGCTTATCTAGCGTACCCCTCACAGATACGCAGTATTTT.

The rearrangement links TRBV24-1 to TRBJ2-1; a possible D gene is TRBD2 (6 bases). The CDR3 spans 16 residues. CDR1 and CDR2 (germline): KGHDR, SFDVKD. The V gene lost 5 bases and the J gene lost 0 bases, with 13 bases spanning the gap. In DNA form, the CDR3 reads TGTGCCACCAGTGCGCCGTACGGGAGCTCCTACAATGAGCAGTTCTTC. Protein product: CATSAPYGSSYNEQFF.